These 11 T cell receptor beta chains share one sample of origin, sequenced in a study of T-cell memory formation after mild COVID-19. TCRdb reprocessed the 5' RACE reads with MiXCR, giving one entry per CDR3 protein. The repertoire consists of 15,000 or so distinct CDR3 sequences, with about 20% occurring once and the leading ten covering around 54%. The specimen was PBMCs or a T cell subset sorted from them (not recorded which). The receptors originated from a man in his late teens or twenties who had mild COVID-19 (a few samples of this study predate the infection). Cell type and time point are not known.

This chain links TRBV12-3 or TRBV12-4 with TRBJ1-4; perhaps TRBD1 as D (5 bases). The CDR3 sequence is 13 residues long. Trimming removed 6 bases from V and 4 bases from J, with 9 bases in between. This chain's CDR3 is CASRYRFNEKLFF. CDR3 bases: TGTGCCAGCAGGTACAGGTTTAATGAAAAACTGTTTTTT.

This clonotype has ten or more counts. The chain links TRBV5-1 to TRBJ1-2; TRBD1 matches at 7 bases. The V gene end was trimmed by 2 bases and the J gene end by 4 bases; junction bases not matched to a gene: 11. The CDR3 runs to 16 residues. In germline, CDR1 is SGHRS, CDR2 YFSETQ. The DNA for the CDR3 is TGCGCCAGCAGCTTCCGAGACAGGGCCTTTGGCTATGGCTACACCTTC. Its translation is CASSFRDRAFGYGYTF.

The sample holds many counts of this clonotype. The chain joins TRBV7-3 to TRBJ2-7, with D hard to call. The germline V gene encodes CDR1 SGHTA and CDR2 FQGTGA. Trimming left V 5 bases short and J 3 bases short, with 11 bases between. The CDR3 is 13 amino acids. The CDR3 sequence: CASSVHVGYEQYF. CDR3 coding DNA: TGTGCCAGCAGCGTCCATGTGGGCTACGAGCAGTACTTC.

This clonotype came up a few times. This chain connects TRBV18 to TRBJ1-1; D call uncertain. CDR1 is KGHSH, CDR2 LQKENI, per germline. The V and J ends lost 4 bases and 1 base respectively, with 13 bases between them. The CDR3 totals 15 residues. The CDR3 loop is CASSQTVAANTEAFF. The DNA for the CDR3 is TGTGCCAGCTCACAAACCGTGGCAGCGAACACTGAAGCTTTCTTT.

This clonotype was seen repeatedly, ten times or more. The CDR3, as DNA: TGTGCCAGCAGCCCATGGACTAGCGGGGGTTCTAGCACAGATACGCAGTATTTT. It specifies CASSPWTSGGSSTDTQYF. The V and J genes are TRBV7-9 and TRBJ2-3; 13 positions match TRBD2. The length of the CDR3 is 18 residues. The ends lost 5 bases at V and 0 bases at J; junction bases unmatched: 8. In germline, CDR1 is SEHNR, CDR2 FQNEAQ (reference sequence).

As regards this clonotype: One junction end does not reproduce the germline sequence, and a read error may be involved. The chain employs TRBV4-3 and TRBJ1-5; no firm D call. Germline V gene data show CDR1 as LGHNA and CDR2 as YSLEER. The CDR3 sequence is 15 residues long. The CDR3 loop is CASSLHVGSNQPQRF. The CDR3 coding sequence is TGCGCCAGCAGCCTGCACGTCGGCAGCAATCAGCCCCAGCGTTTT.

The genes are TRBV28 and TRBJ2-3; D not resolved. V shed 5 bases and J shed 5 bases, with 17 bases lying between them. The CDR3 has 15 residues. The germline V gene encodes CDR1 MDHEN and CDR2 SYDVKM. This CDR3 is CASSHESTALDTQYF. For the CDR3, the DNA is TGTGCCAGCAGTCATGAATCGACTGCTTTAGATACGCAGTATTTT.

This clonotype was seen at least ten times. The chain employs TRBV12-3 or TRBV12-4 and TRBJ1-1, with unresolved D. With 5 bases removed from V and 7 bases from J, the gap between germline ends came to 14 bases. The CDR3 covers 13 residues. CDR3 protein: CASSPKPGFEAFF. CDR3 nucleotide sequence: TGTGCCAGCAGTCCAAAGCCGGGGTTTGAAGCTTTCTTT.

This clonotype was detected ten times or more. The V gene is TRBV6-4, the J gene TRBJ2-3; TRBD2 agrees at 8 bases. From germline, CDR1 is MRHNA and CDR2 SNTAGT. This CDR3 is 15 amino acids long. V was clipped by 2 bases and J by 6 bases; unmatched bases: 7. The CDR3 protein is CASSDPPSGLDTQYF. The CDR3 coding sequence is TGTGCCAGCAGTGACCCCCCTAGCGGGTTGGATACGCAGTATTTT.

This clonotype was counted at least ten times. The chain links TRBV5-1 to TRBJ2-1; 8 bases fit TRBD2. The germline V gene encodes CDR1 SGHRS and CDR2 YFSETQ. J was trimmed by 3 bases and V by 0 bases; bases with no gene match: 5. The CDR3 covers 16 residues. DNA for the CDR3: TGCGCCAGCAGCTTGGAAGCGGGGGATTACTACAATGAGCAGTTCTTC. Translating gives CASSLEAGDYYNEQFF. The complete variable domain, with remaining parts taken from reference TRBV5-1 and TRBJ2-1, reads KAGVTQTPRYLIKTRGQQVTLSCSPISGHRSVSWYQQTPGQGLQFLFEYFSETQRNKGNFPGRFSGRQFSNSRSEMNVSTLELGDSALYLCASSLEAGDYYNEQFFGPGTRLTVL.

The CDR3 DNA reads as TGTGCCAGCAGCTTAACGGGGGTCGGCTACACCTTC. It codes for CASSLTGVGYTF. V usage is TRBV7-9 and J usage is TRBJ1-2, with D possibly matching TRBD1 (5 bases). The germline gives CDR1 SEHNR, CDR2 FQNEAQ (reference sequence). V was clipped by 2 bases and J by 8 bases, with 9 bases between them. This CDR3 is built from 12 residues.